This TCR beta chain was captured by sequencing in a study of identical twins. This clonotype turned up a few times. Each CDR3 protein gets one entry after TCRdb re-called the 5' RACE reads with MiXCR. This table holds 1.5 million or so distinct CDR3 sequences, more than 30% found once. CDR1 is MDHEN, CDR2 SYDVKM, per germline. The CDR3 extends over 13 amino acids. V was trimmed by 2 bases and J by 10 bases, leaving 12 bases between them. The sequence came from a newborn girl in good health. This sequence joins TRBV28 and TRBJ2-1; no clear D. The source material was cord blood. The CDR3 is CASSLRGPWEQFF. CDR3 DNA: TGTGCCAGCAGTTTACGCGGTCCCTGGGAGCAGTTCTTC.